This TCR beta chain was profiled in a study of T cells in Graves' hyperthyroidism and ophthalmopathy. Broader study findings: Blood shared most expanded thyroid clonotypes above 0.001.

Notes on this clonotype: Its antigen is currently unknown.

The CDR3 covers 14 residues. Trimming cost V 4 bases and J 5 bases; bases outside gene matches: 7. The germline CDR1 and CDR2 sequences are SGHRS and YFSETQ. Amplification of TCR beta CDR3 regions was performed using RNA transcripts as template. During a first-round RT-PCR of the TCR CDR3, the HTBI primer set was used. TCRdb recomputed calls from the multiplex PCR reads with MiXCR, one row per CDR3 protein. The sample has 250,000 to 400,000 distinct CDR3 sequences; roughly an eighth are singletons. The specimen was blood. The chain combines TRBV5-1 with TRBJ1-2, with TRBD1 matching over 8 bases. The TCR was taken from a woman aged 40 to 50 with Graves' ophthalmopathy. CDR3 bases: TGCGCCAGCAGCCGAAATGGACAGGGATATGGCTACACCTTC. This gives the protein CASSRNGQGYGYTF.